This T cell receptor (beta chain) appears in the sequencing data of a study of identical twins. In regard to this clonotype: Its cognate antigen is unknown.

Points from the study as a whole: Excess sharing between twins was weaker in beta out-of-frame sequences. Researchers reported excess low generation probability among twin-shared out-of-frame alpha sequences. Out-of-frame TCR alpha sharing observed in monozygotic twins exceeded model estimates. Within cord blood, abundant beta clonotypes carried fewer insertions, but memory repertoires showed no such trend.

CDR1 is MDHEN and CDR2 is SYDVKM in the germline V gene. Trimming cost V 6 bases and J 2 bases, with 18 bases left between them. CDR3 length equals 16 residues. One entry per CDR3 protein results from TCRdb running MiXCR on the 5' RACE reads. The sample contains approximately 890,000 distinct CDR3 sequences, approximately 13% of which appear only once. In addition, the sample was reused for a study of yellow fever vaccine responses in identical twins.

This TCR was sampled from a woman between 18 and 29 years old in good health. The sequenced sample was PBMCs. The chain combines TRBV28 with TRBJ2-3; the D gene is possibly TRBD1 (5 bases). The CDR3 reads CASSRAVQGYTDTQYF. CDR3 nucleotides: TGTGCCAGCAGCCGCGCGGTGCAGGGTTACACAGATACGCAGTATTTT.